Listed here are 18 T cell receptor beta chains from one sample, sequenced in a study of T cell responses to AZD1222 COVID-19 vaccine. The method was immunoSEQ multiplex PCR; TCRdb's version includes in-frame clones alone and lacks a portion of them. Of over 100,000 clones listed, about nine tenths are singletons. This sample comprised peripheral blood, obtained on day 0 of AZD1222 vaccination. Every receptor here comes from an adult in good health.

The CDR3 DNA follows: TGTGCCAGCTGTCCTGGGGGAAACACCATATATTTT. Amino acid sequence: CASCPGGNTIYF. The chain couples TRBV11-2 to TRBJ1-3; D is unclear. Germline CDR1 and CDR2: SGHAT and FQNNGV. V lost 8 bases to trimming and J lost 4 bases, with 9 bases between them. This CDR3 has 12 amino acids.

This clone was seen a few times. The chain links TRBV4-2 to TRBJ2-2; D remains unclear. The CDR3 covers 16 residues. Germline V gene lookup returns CDR1 LGHNA and CDR2 YNFKEQ. The V end lost 0 bases, the J end lost 0 bases, and 8 bases lay between the germline ends. This chain's CDR3 is CASSQEISSNTGELFF. Written as DNA, the CDR3 is TGTGCCAGCAGCCAAGAAATCTCTTCGAACACCGGGGAGCTGTTTTTT.

V is TRBV6-2 or TRBV6-3 and J is TRBJ2-7; D is perhaps TRBD1 (6 bases). Germline loops: CDR1 MNHEY, CDR2 SVGEGT. The CDR3 is 17 amino acids. The V end lost 0 bases, the J end lost 5 bases, and 20 bases lay between the germline ends. The CDR3 sequence: CASSYSKPGQTFNEQYF. The CDR3 coding sequence is TGTGCCAGCAGTTACTCGAAGCCCGGACAGACCTTTAACGAGCAGTACTTC.

The rearrangement joins TRBV9 to TRBJ2-5; D gene unclear. Germline V lookup: CDR1 SGDLS, CDR2 YYNGEE. The CDR3 totals 15 residues. The V gene lost 1 base and the J gene lost 4 bases, with 14 bases spanning the gap. This chain's CDR3 is CASSVSLAGLETQYF. In DNA form, the CDR3 reads TGTGCCAGCAGCGTATCCCTGGCCGGGTTAGAGACCCAGTACTTC.

The gene calls are TRBV18 and TRBJ2-1, with D uncertain. The length of the CDR3 is 15 residues. CDR1 is KGHSH, CDR2 LQKENI, per germline. V was shortened by 2 bases and J by 0 bases, with 8 bases between the two germline ends. This CDR3 is CASSPGIDSYNEQFF. For the CDR3, the DNA is TGTGCCAGCTCACCAGGGATTGACTCCTACAATGAGCAGTTCTTC.

The chain joins TRBV27 to TRBJ2-1; no firm D call. Trimming shortened V by 5 bases and J by 8 bases, and 16 bases separated the two germline ends. This CDR3 spans 14 amino acids. CDR1 and CDR2 (germline): MNHEY, SMNVEV (reference sequence). For the CDR3, the DNA is TGTGCCAGCAGTCTCCGCCTGGGAAGGGATGAGCAGTTCTTC. Protein product: CASSLRLGRDEQFF.

This clone was detected a few times. V gene TRBV9 combines with J gene TRBJ2-1; 9 bases map to TRBD1. The CDR3 contains 14 residues. Germline V gene sequence: CDR1 SGDLS, CDR2 YYNGEE. V gave up 4 bases and J gave up 7 bases; unmatched junction bases: 6. CDR3 sequence reads: CASSLQGARNEQFF. The CDR3 DNA follows: TGTGCCAGCAGCTTACAGGGGGCGAGAAATGAGCAGTTCTTC.

The rearrangement joins TRBV5-1 to TRBJ1-4, with TRBD1 identical over 8 bases. The CDR3 is 14 residues long. The germline V gene encodes CDR1 SGHRS and CDR2 YFSETQ. With V trimmed by 5 bases and J by 7 bases, 7 bases remained unmatched. CDR3 DNA sequence: TGCGCCAGCAGGCCTACAGGGGGGAGTGAAAAACTGTTTTTT. Translation gives CASRPTGGSEKLFF.

The genes are TRBV28 and TRBJ2-7, with D perhaps matching TRBD1 or TRBD2 (5 bases each). The CDR3 has 16 residues. With 6 bases removed from V and 2 bases from J, the gap between germline ends came to 20 bases. CDR1 is MDHEN, CDR2 SYDVKM, per germline. This CDR3 reads CASSRTSGTDAYEQYF. Here the CDR3 DNA reads TGTGCCAGCAGCCGAACCTCCGGGACGGATGCCTACGAGCAGTACTTC. Filled out from reference TRBV28 and TRBJ2-7, the complete variable domain reads DVKVTQSSRYLVKRTGEKVFLECVQDMDHENMFWYRQDPGLGLRLIYFSYDVKMKEKGDIPEGYSVSREKKERFSLILESASTNQTSMYLCASSRTSGTDAYEQYFGPGTRLTVT.

The J gene is TRBJ2-7, the V gene TRBV2; D remains unclear. Germline V CDR1 and CDR2: SNHLY, FYNNEI. The CDR3 spans 12 residues. Trimming left V 4 bases short and J 6 bases short, with 10 bases between. The CDR3 protein is CASSGVGFEQYF. CDR3 coding DNA: TGTGCCAGCAGTGGGGTAGGGTTCGAGCAGTACTTC. Full variable domain (remainder filled in from reference TRBV2 and TRBJ2-7): EPEVTQTPSHQVTQMGQEVILRCVPISNHLYFYWYRQILGQKVEFLVSFYNNEISEKSEIFDDQFSVERPDGSNFTLKIRSTKLEDSAMYFCASSGVGFEQYFGPGTRLTVT.

This clone was seen once. The CDR3 DNA reads as TGCGCCAGCAGCCAAGGGGACAGCCTCCGCTACAATGAGCAGTTCTTC. It codes for CASSQGDSLRYNEQFF. The chain links TRBV4-3 to TRBJ2-1, with TRBD1 identical over 7 bases. Germline assignment: CDR1 LGHNA and CDR2 YSLEER. CDR3 length: 16 amino acids. J gave up 3 bases and V 1 base, and 6 bases lay outside the gene matches.

In DNA form, the CDR3 reads TGTGCCAGCAGCCAAGATCCGCGCCAGTCTTTCTTT. It yields the protein CASSQDPRQSFF. The chain joins TRBV3-1 (or the pseudogene TRBV3-2) to TRBJ1-1; no firm D call. The CDR3 has 12 residues. The V and J ends lost 0 bases and 12 bases respectively, with 11 bases between them. Germline CDR1 and CDR2: LGHDT and YNNKEL (reference sequence).

The chain links TRBV9 to TRBJ2-7; no clear D. The CDR3 loop spans 15 amino acids. Trimming stripped 0 bases from V and 5 bases from J, with 15 bases between. Germline V gene lookup returns CDR1 SGDLS and CDR2 YYNGEE. CDR3: CASSVGESRLNEQYF. CDR3 DNA: TGTGCCAGCAGCGTAGGAGAGAGCAGGTTAAACGAGCAGTACTTC.

The chain links TRBV18 to TRBJ2-1; 7 nucleotides match TRBD1. CDR3 size: 15 residues. Trimming took 3 bases from V and 4 from J; bases not matched to a gene: 6. The germline CDR1 and CDR2 sequences are KGHSH and LQKENI. CDR3 region: CASSPPGQSYNEQFF. For the CDR3, the DNA is TGTGCCAGCTCACCTCCGGGACAGTCATACAATGAGCAGTTCTTC.

The chain links TRBV7-8 to TRBJ1-1, with D unclear. Germline loops: CDR1 SGHVS, CDR2 FQNEAQ. Trimming stripped 1 base from V and 5 bases from J, with 11 bases between. The CDR3 contains 14 residues. As DNA, the CDR3 is TGTGCCAGCAGCTTAGGAGATCACGGGACTGAAGCTTTCTTT. Its protein is CASSLGDHGTEAFF.

The chain uses TRBV20-1 and TRBJ2-1; the D gene is possibly TRBD1 (6 bases). The CDR3 extends over 16 amino acids. The germline CDR1 and CDR2 sequences are DFQATT and SNEGSKA (reference sequence). Trimming stripped 3 bases from V and 1 base from J, with 16 bases between. The CDR3 DNA follows: TGCAGTGCTAGTACGTTGGGGGCCTCGTCCTACAATGAGCAGTTCTTC. Its translation: CSASTLGASSYNEQFF.

V gene TRBV18 combines with J gene TRBJ1-2; D uncertain. Per germline, CDR1 KGHSH and CDR2 LQKENI. CDR3 length equals 15 residues. Between the trimmed V and J ends, which lost 1 base and 5 bases, there was a span of 14 bases. CDR3 nucleotide sequence: TGTGCCAGCTCACCACAGATGCGGGTGGAGTATGGCTACACCTTC. Amino acids: CASSPQMRVEYGYTF.

This clone was picked up one time. The chain joins TRBV7-2 to TRBJ1-5; TRBD1 matches 8 bases. CDR3 length: 16 amino acids. V was clipped by 5 bases and J by 4 bases; unmatched bases: 10. Germline V gives CDR1 SGHTA, CDR2 FQGNSA. DNA for the CDR3: TGTGCCAGCAGCCCACGGTCAGGGGGCCGAAATCAGCCCCAGCATTTT. Translated: CASSPRSGGRNQPQHF.